This T cell receptor beta chain was sequenced in a study of T cell repertoires in cytomegalovirus infection. Study in general: CMV infection and matching HLA type were both indicated by public TCR beta signatures. Study-wide findings and caveats: The cumulative frequency of public TCR beta families identified carriers of CMV plus the relevant HLA. Across the ex vivo response, the dominant clonotypes were HLA-C-restricted CMV-specific TCR beta clonotypes.

This clonotype was found many times. Antigen unknown. TCRdb re-called the reads through MiXCR, storing one row per CDR3 protein. The sample lists about 250,000 distinct CDR3 sequences, approximately 13% seen once, with 1.5% to 2% in the top ten. Germline V gives CDR1 SGHNT, CDR2 YENEEA. The CDR3 runs 13 residues. The trim removed 4 bases at V and 5 bases at J, leaving 3 bases unmatched. The sequencing sample was made of PBMCs. J is TRBJ2-7 and V is TRBV11-3, with 9 bases matching TRBD1. This TCR came from a human donor in good health (CMV status not recorded). Some clones in this sample may be carry-over from other donors' samples. The chain's CDR3 is CASSSGQGDEQYF. CDR3 sequence (DNA): TGTGCCAGCAGCTCGGGACAGGGTGACGAGCAGTACTTC.